Listed below are T cell receptor beta chains from one sample, sequenced in a study of regulatory and conventional T cells in RAG deficiency. Libraries were prepared by immunoSEQ multiplex PCR; TCRdb keeps only in-frame clonotypes and omits some of them. The data contain around 7,700 clones, approximately 93% of them singletons. A further study also used this sample, focusing on regulatory T cells.

Sample: CD127- CD25+ CD4+ Tregs sorted from blood. All receptors derive from a human donor in good health. Each CDR3 is given with its conserved first and last residue. D genes are given only for firm matches. Clone size is shown for a subset of rows, as once, few, many or a class of expanded clone.

j_call clone_size v_call d_call cdr3_aa cdr3_nt
TRBJ1-5 NA TRBV5-6 NA CASSQLGSNQPQHF TGTGCCAGCAGCCAGCTAGGCAGCAATCAGCCCCAGCATTTT
TRBJ1-4 NA TRBV18 NA CASSETKGKTGEKLFF TGTGCCAGCTCCGAGACGAAAGGGAAGACGGGAGAAAAACTGTTTTTT
TRBJ2-3 NA TRBV5-6 NA CASSLNGGRYTQYF TGTGCCAGCAGCTTAAATGGCGGTCGCTACACGCAGTATTTT
TRBJ2-1 NA TRBV6-5 TRBD2 CASSYRTSGVGEQFF TGTGCCAGCAGTTACAGGACTAGCGGGGTAGGTGAGCAGTTCTTC
TRBJ2-4 once TRBV5-1 NA CASSLFEGNLGKNIQYF TGCGCCAGCAGCTTATTTGAGGGAAACCTAGGCAAAAACATTCAGTACTTC
TRBJ1-2 NA TRBV30 TRBD1 CAWSVRQGRYGYTF TGTGCCTGGAGTGTACGACAGGGGCGCTATGGCTACACCTTC
TRBJ2-5 NA TRBV6-1 TRBD2 CASAGTSIYF TGTGCCAGCGCCGGGACTAGTATATACTTC
TRBJ2-7 NA TRBV4-1 TRBD2 CASSQGPGGPELEQYF TGCGCCAGCAGCCAAGGGCCGGGGGGGCCGGAACTCGAGCAGTACTTC
TRBJ2-7 NA TRBV10-3 TRBD1 CAISESVIGTGWSYEQYF TGTGCCATCAGTGAGTCAGTTATTGGGACAGGGTGGTCCTACGAGCAGTACTTC
TRBJ2-7 once TRBV5-6 TRBD2 CASSSPSRTSRYEQYF TGTGCCAGCAGCTCACCTAGTAGGACTAGCAGGTACGAGCAGTACTTC
TRBJ2-7 NA TRBV5-1 TRBD1 CASSRDRGSYEQYF TGCGCCAGCAGCCGGGACAGGGGCTCCTACGAGCAGTACTTC
TRBJ1-5 NA TRBV2 TRBD1 CASSSTGLGSQPQHF TGTGCCAGCAGTTCGACAGGGTTGGGGTCTCAGCCCCAGCATTTT
TRBJ1-2 NA TRBV6-1 NA CTSSELGLRVPGYTF TGTACCAGCAGTGAGTTGGGATTGAGGGTCCCTGGCTACACCTTC
TRBJ1-6 NA TRBV19 NA CASTSGAPRDSPLHF TGTGCCAGTACCTCAGGCGCTCCTCGGGATTCCCCCCTCCACTTT
TRBJ2-3 NA TRBV21-1 NA CASSKARLAPAPDTQYF TGTGCCAGCAGCAAAGCGCGACTAGCCCCGGCCCCAGATACGCAGTATTTT
TRBJ2-5 NA TRBV7-9 TRBD2 CASSRGGAGETQYF TGTGCCAGCAGCCGCGGGGGGGCGGGGGAGACCCAGTACTTC
TRBJ1-1 NA TRBV27 NA CASSLPGGVWVNTEAFF TGTGCCAGCAGTTTACCTGGGGGCGTATGGGTGAACACTGAAGCTTTCTTT
TRBJ1-1 NA TRBV20-1 NA CSATPGVEAFF TGCAGTGCTACTCCAGGGGTTGAAGCTTTCTTT
TRBJ1-3 NA TRBV6-6 NA CASSYMGPLGNTIYF TGTGCCAGCAGTTATATGGGCCCACTCGGAAACACCATATATTTT
TRBJ1-2 NA TRBV5-1 TRBD1 CASSLGQGVGYTF TGCGCCAGCAGCTTGGGACAGGGGGTTGGCTACACCTTC
TRBJ2-3 once TRBV11-2 NA CASSSSQGLDTQYF TGTGCCAGCAGCTCTTCCCAGGGTTTAGATACGCAGTATTTT
TRBJ2-3 NA TRBV14 TRBD2 CASSQLSSGTSGDTQYF TGTGCCAGCAGCCAGCTATCCTCCGGGACTAGCGGAGATACGCAGTATTTT
TRBJ2-4 NA TRBV4-1 TRBD1 CASSLNVGQGNIQYF TGCGCCAGCAGCCTGAACGTAGGACAGGGAAACATTCAGTACTTC
TRBJ2-3 once TRBV18 NA CASSAYRQTSTDTQYF TGTGCCAGCTCAGCTTACAGGCAGACTAGCACAGATACGCAGTATTTT
TRBJ1-3 few TRBV6-5 TRBD1 CASSYLQGAVGNTIYF TGTGCCAGCAGTTATCTACAGGGGGCGGTTGGAAACACCATATATTTT
TRBJ1-2 NA TRBV27 NA CASSFSPDYGYTF TGTGCCAGCAGTTTCTCGCCAGACTATGGCTACACCTTC
TRBJ2-1 NA TRBV5-1 TRBD2 CASSLGSGTSGATRYNEQFF TGCGCCAGCAGCTTGGGCTCCGGGACTAGCGGGGCAACGCGATACAATGAGCAGTTCTTC
TRBJ1-1 NA TRBV5-4 TRBD1 CASSLAAGGTEAFF TGTGCCAGCAGCTTGGCGGCAGGGGGCACTGAAGCTTTCTTT
TRBJ1-1 NA TRBV5-6 TRBD1 CASSLYRDRSTEAFF TGTGCCAGCAGCTTGTATCGGGACAGGTCCACTGAAGCTTTCTTT
TRBJ2-1 once TRBV6-5 TRBD2 CASRGGVAGYNEQFF TGTGCCAGCAGGGGGGGGGTAGCTGGGTACAATGAGCAGTTCTTC
TRBJ1-5 NA TRBV4-3 TRBD1 CASSQRQGGQPQHF TGCGCCAGCAGCCAAAGACAGGGAGGTCAGCCCCAGCATTTT
TRBJ2-5 NA TRBV30 TRBD2 CAWSVLGGGRRKETQYF TGTGCCTGGAGTGTACTGGGGGGAGGGCGACGTAAGGAGACCCAGTACTTC
TRBJ1-1 few TRBV5-1 NA CASSLQGTEAFF TGCGCCAGCAGCTTACAGGGCACTGAAGCTTTCTTT
TRBJ2-3 NA TRBV5-1 TRBD1 CASSPGQGDTQYF TGCGCCAGCAGCCCGGGACAGGGAGATACGCAGTATTTT
TRBJ2-1 NA TRBV11-1 TRBD1 CASSLGDRGREQFF TGTGCCAGCAGCCTTGGGGACAGGGGGCGAGAGCAGTTCTTC
TRBJ2-3 NA TRBV6-5 TRBD2 CASRRGGGTDTQYF TGTGCCAGCAGACGGGGGGGCGGCACAGATACGCAGTATTTT
TRBJ1-5 NA TRBV9 TRBD1 CASSVGQGGNQPQHF TGTGCCAGCAGCGTAGGACAGGGGGGCAATCAGCCCCAGCATTTT
TRBJ1-2 NA TRBV29-1 TRBD1 CSTAGTGGAGGGYTF TGCAGCACCGCCGGGACAGGGGGCGCCGGGGGAGGCTACACCTTC
TRBJ2-5 NA TRBV27 NA CASSSQGTREAQYF TGTGCCAGCAGTTCACAGGGTACAAGAGAGGCCCAGTACTTC
TRBJ1-2 NA TRBV6-5 TRBD1 CASSRNTGVNYGYTF TGTGCCAGCAGTCGAAATACAGGGGTTAACTATGGCTACACCTTC
TRBJ2-1 NA TRBV5-1 TRBD2 CASSLGLAGGHEQFF TGCGCCAGCAGCTTGGGTCTAGCGGGGGGCCATGAGCAGTTCTTC
TRBJ1-1 NA TRBV7-2 TRBD1 CASSLASGQGIEAFF TGTGCCAGCAGCTTAGCTTCGGGACAGGGCATTGAAGCTTTCTTT
TRBJ1-6 NA TRBV10-3 NA CAIGWGENSPLHF TGTGCCATCGGGTGGGGAGAGAATTCACCCCTCCACTTT
TRBJ2-1 NA TRBV6-5 TRBD2 CASSRSGRGNEQFF TGTGCCAGCAGTCGTAGCGGGAGGGGTAATGAGCAGTTCTTC
TRBJ1-1 NA TRBV6-4 NA CASKATANTEAFF TGTGCCAGCAAAGCGACAGCCAACACTGAAGCTTTCTTT
TRBJ2-1 NA TRBV5-4 TRBD2 CASQREGRSTEQFF TGTGCCAGCCAACGGGAGGGCCGATCCACTGAGCAGTTCTTC
TRBJ2-7 NA TRBV2 TRBD1 CASSDRGVIYEQYF TGTGCCAGCAGCGACAGGGGTGTGATCTACGAGCAGTACTTC
TRBJ2-5 NA TRBV5-1 NA CASSSQETQYF TGCGCCAGCAGCTCTCAAGAGACCCAGTACTTC
TRBJ2-2 NA TRBV7-7 TRBD1 CASSSGTANTGELFF TGTGCTAGCAGCTCCGGGACAGCGAACACCGGGGAGCTGTTTTTT
TRBJ2-1 NA TRBV5-1 NA CASSFIPGTRREYNEQFF TGCGCCAGCAGCTTTATCCCAGGTACGAGGCGGGAATACAATGAGCAGTTCTTC
TRBJ2-1 NA TRBV19 NA CASSIVQIGGEQFF TGTGCCAGTAGTATCGTGCAAATCGGCGGTGAGCAGTTCTTC
TRBJ1-5 NA TRBV7-9 TRBD1 CASSGTVNQPQHF TGTGCCAGCAGTGGGACAGTTAATCAGCCCCAGCATTTT
TRBJ2-5 NA TRBV7-2 TRBD2 CASSLRAGGSETQYF TGTGCCAGCAGCCTCAGAGCGGGAGGTTCAGAGACCCAGTACTTC
TRBJ2-6 NA TRBV5-6 TRBD1 CASRWGQGAPGANVLTF TGTGCCAGCAGGTGGGGACAGGGGGCGCCCGGGGCCAACGTCCTGACTTTC
TRBJ1-1 NA TRBV7-9 TRBD1 CASRRPGQGNTEAFF TGTGCCAGCAGACGTCCGGGACAGGGAAACACTGAAGCTTTCTTT
TRBJ1-2 NA TRBV30 NA CAWSGTDQIYGYTF TGTGCCTGGAGTGGGACAGACCAAATATATGGCTACACCTTC
TRBJ2-1 once TRBV4-3 TRBD2 CASSHFSGSSYNEQFF TGCGCCAGCAGCCACTTTAGCGGGAGCTCCTACAATGAGCAGTTCTTC
TRBJ2-3 few TRBV9 TRBD1 CASSGPGGGDTQYF TGTGCCAGCAGCGGTCCAGGGGGCGGAGATACGCAGTATTTT
TRBJ2-5 NA TRBV29-1 TRBD2 CSALDFFGLARQETQYF TGCAGCGCTCTCGATTTTTTCGGACTAGCGAGACAAGAGACCCAGTACTTC
TRBJ2-2 NA TRBV5-4 TRBD2 CASSLGLAGSNTGELFF TGTGCCAGCAGCTTGGGACTAGCGGGGTCCAACACCGGGGAGCTGTTTTTT